This T cell receptor (beta chain) was documented in a study of graft-versus-host responses after intestinal transplantation. Germline-derived CDR1 and CDR2 are MNHNS and SASEGT. V trimming: 7 bases; J trimming: 9 bases; junction bases outside the gene matches: 8. This CDR3 region has 12 residues. This clone was counted a few times. No antigen is known for it. General observations from the study: Recipient marrow contained GvH clones, some of which appeared first in ileum or blood. Allografts from individuals with graft-donor T cell macrochimerism displayed high graft-versus-host to host-versus-graft clonal ratios.

Sequencing used immunoSEQ multiplex PCR; TCRdb keeps in-frame clones, though not all of them. The sample yields about 15,000 clones, around 63% seen once. To release intraepithelial and lamina propria lymphocytes, the graft tissue was processed. The receptor comes from a human patient who received an intestinal transplant, so some T cells may come from the graft donor. The source was ileum tissue, collected 524 days after transplant. This sequence joins TRBV6-1 and TRBJ1-2, with 7 positions matching TRBD1. CDR3 amino acids: CASTDREESYTF. As DNA, the CDR3 is TGTGCCAGCACAGACAGGGAAGAAAGCTACACCTTC.